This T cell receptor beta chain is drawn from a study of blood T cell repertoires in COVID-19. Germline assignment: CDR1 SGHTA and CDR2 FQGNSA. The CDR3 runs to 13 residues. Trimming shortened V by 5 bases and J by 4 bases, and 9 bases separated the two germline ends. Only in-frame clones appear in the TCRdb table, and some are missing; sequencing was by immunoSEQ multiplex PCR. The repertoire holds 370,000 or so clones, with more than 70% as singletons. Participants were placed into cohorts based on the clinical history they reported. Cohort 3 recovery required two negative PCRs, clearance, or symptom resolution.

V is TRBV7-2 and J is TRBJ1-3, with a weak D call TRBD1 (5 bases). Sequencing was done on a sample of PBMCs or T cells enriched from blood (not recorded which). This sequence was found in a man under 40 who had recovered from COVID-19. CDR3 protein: CASSRQPGNTIYF. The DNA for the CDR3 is TGTGCCAGCAGCCGACAGCCCGGAAACACCATATATTTT.